Following are 14 T cell receptor beta chains from one sample sequenced in a study of CD8 T cells in Susac syndrome. RNA amounts of 0.5 to 1 ug underwent reverse transcription with random hexamers. TCRdb fed the immunoSEQ multiplex PCR reads into MiXCR, producing one record per CDR3 protein. The table lists about 60,000 distinct CDR3 sequences, around 90% of them singletons. Sequenced: CD8+ T cells from PBMCs. The receptors shown here come from a human donor in good health.

This clonotype came up a few times. The rearrangement uses TRBV4-3 and TRBJ2-7; 10 positions match TRBD2. CDR1 LGHNA and CDR2 YSLEER come from the germline V gene. The length of the CDR3 is 20 residues. V was clipped by 5 bases and J by 2 bases; unmatched bases: 21. As DNA, the CDR3 is TGCGCCAGCAGCGAGGCCGCTTTTAGCGGGGGGATAGTACACCCCTACGAGCAGTACTTC. The encoded protein is CASSEAAFSGGIVHPYEQYF.

The chain recombines TRBV25-1 with TRBJ2-1; 7 bases agree with TRBD1. CDR3 length: 16 residues. Germline CDR1 MGHDK, CDR2 SYGVNS. V was clipped by 1 base and J by 0 bases; unmatched bases: 3. In DNA, the CDR3 is TGTGCCAGCAGTGAATCCAGGGACAGCTCCTACAATGAGCAGTTCTTC. Translation: CASSESRDSSYNEQFF.

The genes are TRBV13 and TRBJ1-1, with TRBD1 as a possible D gene (5 bases). CDR3 length equals 14 residues. The germline gives CDR1 PRHDT, CDR2 FYEKMQ (reference sequence). With 1 base removed from V and 4 bases from J, the gap between germline ends came to 10 bases. DNA for the CDR3: TGTGCCAGCAGCTTAGTTTCCGGGGGCACTGAAGCTTTCTTT. It codes for CASSLVSGGTEAFF.

This clonotype was counted once. The chain is built from TRBV7-6 and TRBJ2-5; D not certain. This CDR3 region has 17 residues. V was pared by 4 bases and J by 2 bases, with 20 bases between. The V gene's germline CDR1 is SGHVS and CDR2 FNYEAQ. The CDR3 DNA is TGTGCCAGCAGCTCCCCTTTGACACCAAGAAATCAAGAGACCCAGTACTTC. Its protein product is CASSSPLTPRNQETQYF.

V usage is TRBV5-4 and J usage is TRBJ2-7, with 7 positions matching TRBD1. The length of the CDR3 is 12 residues. After removal of 3 bases from V and 3 bases from J, the junction contained 0 bases not matched to a gene. CDR1 and CDR2 from the germline V gene are SGHNT and YYREEE (reference sequence). For the CDR3, the DNA is TGTGCCAGCAGCTGGGACAGCTACGAGCAGTACTTC. It codes for CASSWDSYEQYF.

The rearrangement links TRBV4-1 to TRBJ2-7, with TRBD1 as a possible D gene (5 bases). The length of the CDR3 is 15 residues. The ends were cut back, 0 bases at V and 5 bases at J, with 14 bases in the middle. Germline V gives CDR1 MGHRA, CDR2 YSYEKL. In DNA form, the CDR3 reads TGCGCCAGCAGCCAAGATGCAGGGATTGGTGACGAGCAGTACTTC. Protein sequence: CASSQDAGIGDEQYF.

The rearrangement joins TRBV7-6 to TRBJ2-2; D is unresolved. There are 17 residues in the CDR3. Germline V lookup: CDR1 SGHVS, CDR2 FNYEAQ. Trimming removed 5 bases from V and 8 bases from J, with 24 bases in between. CDR3 nucleotide sequence: TGTGCCAGCAGCGCCCGACCCAAAAAGGTTGAGGAAGGGGAGCTGTTTTTT. This encodes CASSARPKKVEEGELFF.

The J gene is TRBJ2-3, the V gene TRBV11-2, with D unclear. The CDR3 spans 17 residues. Trimming removed 1 base at V and 6 bases at J, with 20 bases between. CDR1 SGHAT and CDR2 FQNNGV come from the germline V gene. CDR3 residues: CASSLVLRTYRRDTQYF. DNA of the CDR3: TGTGCCAGCAGCTTAGTCTTACGGACGTACCGCCGGGATACGCAGTATTTT.

This clonotype was seen only once. The chain employs TRBV5-6 and TRBJ1-4; possible D gene TRBD1, 5 bases. The germline V gene encodes CDR1 SGHDT and CDR2 YYEEEE. Trimming shortened V by 4 bases and J by 10 bases, and 26 bases separated the two germline ends. This CDR3 is built from 17 residues. The CDR3 DNA follows: TGTGCCAGCAGCATCGCTAGTGAGGGGCGGAGGACGGGAAAACTGTTTTTT. It encodes CASSIASEGRRTGKLFF.

This chain uses TRBV4-2 with TRBJ2-1; 7 nucleotides line up with TRBD1. Germline CDR1 reads LGHNA; CDR2 reads YNFKEQ. V trimming: 4 bases; J trimming: 1 base; junction bases outside the gene matches: 7. The CDR3 extends over 16 amino acids. The CDR3 DNA reads as TGTGCCAGCAGCCTGGACCCGACAGGGTCCTACAATGAGCAGTTCTTC. Translated: CASSLDPTGSYNEQFF.

This clonotype was seen only a few times. The chain is built from TRBV6-2 or TRBV6-3 and TRBJ2-1; possibly TRBD1 for D (6 bases). CDR3 length: 12 amino acids. V lost 4 bases and J 9 bases, leaving 10 bases between the germline ends. Germline loops: CDR1 MNHEY, CDR2 SVGEGT. The CDR3, as DNA: TGTGCCAGCAGTTCAGGGGCCATTGAGCAGTTCTTC. It codes for CASSSGAIEQFF.

This clonotype occurred a few times. CDR3 region: CASSLGRGTYEQYF. The DNA of the CDR3 is TGTGCCAGCAGCTTAGGGCGGGGGACCTACGAGCAGTACTTC. The rearrangement links TRBV7-9 to TRBJ2-7, with TRBD2 identical over 7 bases. The CDR3 is 14 amino acids. The germline V gene has CDR1 SEHNR and CDR2 FQNEAQ (reference sequence). The V segment lost 1 base and the J segment 2 bases; nucleotides outside the gene matches: 2.

The gene calls are TRBV20-1 and TRBJ1-5; TRBD1 is a possible D gene (5 bases). CDR3 size: 18 residues. V was trimmed by 0 bases and J by 2 bases, leaving 20 bases between them. Germline loops: CDR1 DFQATT, CDR2 SNEGSKA (reference sequence). CDR3 sequence (DNA): TGCAGTGCTAGAGAAGGAGGAAGCGGCCAGGGCGGCAATCAGCCCCAGCATTTT. The encoded protein is CSAREGGSGQGGNQPQHF.

The chain links TRBV19 to TRBJ2-7; TRBD1 matches at 7 bases. The CDR3 runs to 15 residues. V gave up 5 bases and J gave up 0 bases; unmatched junction bases: 7. Germline assignment: CDR1 LNHDA and CDR2 SQIVND (reference sequence). CDR3 amino acids: CASSPWTGFSYEQYF. In nucleotides, the CDR3 is TGTGCCAGTAGTCCCTGGACAGGCTTCTCCTACGAGCAGTACTTC.